The present T cell receptor beta chain was sequenced within a study of T cell repertoires in cytomegalovirus infection. Concerning this clonotype itself: Its antigen is currently unknown.

In germline, CDR1 is SGHVT, CDR2 SQSDAQ. This CDR3 comprises 15 residues. Trimming cost V 1 base and J 5 bases, with 14 bases left between them. A single record per CDR3 protein comes from TCRdb applying MiXCR to the reads. The repertoire holds 900,000 to 950,000 distinct CDR3 sequences, with around 30% as singletons. The sample here was cultured CD8+ T cells from PBMCs, taken from culture after CMV antigen stimulation. The TCR sequence derives from a human donor in good health (CMV status not recorded). Some clones in this sample may be carry-over from other donors' samples. The V call is TRBV7-4, the J call TRBJ2-5; D is uncertain. The CDR3 here is CASSLDQTCRETQYF. CDR3 in DNA: TGTGCCAGCAGCTTAGATCAGACTTGCAGGGAGACCCAGTACTTC.